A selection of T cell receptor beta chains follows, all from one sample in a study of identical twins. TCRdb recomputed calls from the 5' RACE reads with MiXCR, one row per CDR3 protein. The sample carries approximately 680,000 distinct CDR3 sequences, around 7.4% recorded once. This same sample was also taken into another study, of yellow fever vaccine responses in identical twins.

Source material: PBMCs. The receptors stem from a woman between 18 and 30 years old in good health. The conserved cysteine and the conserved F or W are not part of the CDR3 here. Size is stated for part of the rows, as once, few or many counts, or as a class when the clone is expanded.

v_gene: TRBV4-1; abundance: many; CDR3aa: ASRGVREAYNEQF
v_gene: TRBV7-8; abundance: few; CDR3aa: ASSLGAPGGEQF
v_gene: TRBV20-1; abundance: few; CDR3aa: SARATGGSYNEQF
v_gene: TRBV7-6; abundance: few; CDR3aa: ASSLALTSWNEQF
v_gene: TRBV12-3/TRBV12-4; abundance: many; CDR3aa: ASSRQGGETQY
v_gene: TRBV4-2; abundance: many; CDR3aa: ASSQERARQETQY
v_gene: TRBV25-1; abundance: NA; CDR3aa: ASSVRTGSSYEQY
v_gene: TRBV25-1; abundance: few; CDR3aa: ASSETGAGDSPLH
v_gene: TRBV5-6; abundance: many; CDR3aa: ASSRRVLSTDTQY
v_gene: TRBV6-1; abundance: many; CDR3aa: ASSEHGATNEKLF
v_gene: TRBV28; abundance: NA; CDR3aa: ASSDSTETQY
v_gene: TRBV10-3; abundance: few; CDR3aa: AVEHRDGNTIY
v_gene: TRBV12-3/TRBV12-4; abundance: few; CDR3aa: ASSVRGANTEAF
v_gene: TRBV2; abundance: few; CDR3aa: ASSIGTGRTGELF
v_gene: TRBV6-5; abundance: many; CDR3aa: ASSYSSNYGYT
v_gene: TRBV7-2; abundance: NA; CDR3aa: ASSLVGTDSYNEQF
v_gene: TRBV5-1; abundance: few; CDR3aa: ASSPDRGAGGRFPAADTQY
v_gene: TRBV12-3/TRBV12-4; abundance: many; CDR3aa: ASTYGGGGVAEAF
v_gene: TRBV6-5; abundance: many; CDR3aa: ASSYQGQGAGANVLT
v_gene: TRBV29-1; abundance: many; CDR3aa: SVTNRDRGAEQY
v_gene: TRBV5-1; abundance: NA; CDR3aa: ASSWNIAKSSYNEQF
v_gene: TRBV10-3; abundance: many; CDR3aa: AISDPPTRLAGVSNEQF
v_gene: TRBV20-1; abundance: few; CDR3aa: SAKLPGGANEKLF
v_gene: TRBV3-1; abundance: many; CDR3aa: ASSQDNRYTEAF